This TCR beta chain was sequenced during a study of human T cells and chemical hapten exposure (dated by TCRdb to about 2021). Broadly, across the study: For sensitization, 2% DPC in acetone was applied to a 2 cm by 2 cm area of upper inner arm skin. The libraries were sequenced as a pool, and the TCR yield per sample differed mostly because of small variations in library volumes within the pool. About 27 alopecia patients gave blood for TCR sequencing at one to four time points (pre-sensitization, 2, 6 and 24 weeks). Most of the patients in the cohort were female, and the cohort covered alopecia areata with under or over 50% scalp involvement, alopecia totalis and alopecia universalis. Throughout the study period of approximately 23 weeks, patients also received therapeutic DPC doses to the scalp every week. Patch testing was performed on the upper back with Finn chambers containing 0.01% DPC, and the patch tests were scored after 6 days according to International Contact Dermatitis Research Group standards. Peripheral blood TCR repertoire changes were tracked in vivo in alopecia patients during primary and secondary sensitization to the hapten diphenylcyclopropenone (DPC). Patient blood was sampled pre-sensitization (week 0) and at 2, 6 and about 24 weeks after DPC sensitization. Results the study describes overall, beyond this receptor: A positive correlation was found between the number of PT1 expanded TCRs and patch test score, with significance reached at thresholds 8, 16 and 32 but not 4. After repeated subsampling, changes were observed in the strength of the expansion versus patch-test correlation and in the threshold at which the correlation became significant. Compared with pre-sensitization or healthy control sets, expanded TCRs formed significantly more large CDR3 similarity clusters, which is consistent with antigen-driven responses. Alopecia, a presumed autoimmune disease, was present in all patients, so the immune response of the patients might differ from that of healthy individuals. DPC sensitization did not change the number of TCRs with a frequency above 1 in 1000, and there was no evidence of changes in global repertoire structure.

The treatment or condition tag for this specimen amounts to: therapeutic diphenylcyclopropenone sensitization with weekly scalp DPC. At each patch-test visit, blood was drawn before the patch test was applied. Patients were eligible if aged 18 to 70, diagnosed with alopecia and judged suitable for DPC therapy, and pregnant patients were excluded. Unfractionated whole blood was collected in Tempus Blood RNA tubes, and total RNA was extracted from that blood. The CDR3 goes from the cysteine to the phenylalanine over 13 residues. CDR3 DNA only is kept here, 39 bases in frame from base 1. As encoded in the germline V gene, CDR1 is SQVTM while CDR2 is ANQGSEA. V is reduced by 4 bases and J by 4 bases, leaving a spacing of 11 bases between them. During library preparation, unique molecular identifiers were attached to individual cDNA molecules so that TCRs could be counted in a quantitative, reproducible way. Each blood RNA sample was used to sequence both TCR alpha and TCR beta chains. Under the source paper's analysis protocol: The median number of TCRs per sample was around 100,000, ranging from 23,224 to 690,600. The Decombinator software suite was used to annotate V, J and CDR3 in the TCR reads. For PS versus PT1 abundance plots, all samples were subsampled to the same number of TCRs (28,000). Expanded TCRs were defined as absent before sensitization and observed at least eight times at the 2-week time point. The public reads were quality trimmed at Q25 with fastp and then assembled into clones with MiXCR by TCRdb, keeping productive beta chains. For every CDR3 protein sequence, its rows merge into one entry that carries the most common genes and DNA. The V and J calls come from TCRdb's annotation, not from the publication. The sample table lists 2,500 to 3,000 distinct CDR3 sequences, over 40% of them with a count of one. Clones ranked in the top ten supply about a tenth of the sample.

Points on this clonotype: The specificity of this receptor is unknown. No clone much larger than this one lies a single base away; base qualities are absent.

The sequence was obtained from an adult with alopecia areata. Some clones in this sample may be carry-over from other donors' samples. This table probably holds off-target reads from a library built for another chain. The sequenced sample was whole blood, obtained before DPC sensitization or 2, 6, or about 24 weeks after (not recorded which). The rearranged chain carries TRBV29-1 and TRBJ2-1, with TRBD2 as a weak D call on 5 bases. In nucleotide form, the sequence is TGCAGCGTTGGAAGCGGAGGTTACAATGAGCAGTTCTTC. Translated, this gives CSVGSGGYNEQFF.